The 15 T cell receptor beta chains below come from one sample, sequenced in a study of T cell repertoires in cytomegalovirus infection. Using its own MiXCR run on the reads, TCRdb lists one record per CDR3 protein. The profile shows 150,000 to 200,000 distinct CDR3 sequences, around an eighth of them singletons. Sample: PBMCs. Every receptor here comes from a human donor in good health (CMV status not recorded). Some clones in this sample may be carry-over from other donors' samples.

This chain links TRBV29-1 with TRBJ2-5, with 12 bases matching TRBD2. The CDR3 has 12 amino acids. V lost 6 bases and J lost 5; bases outside the gene matches: 1. Per the germline V gene, CDR1 is SQVTM and CDR2 is ANQGSEA. CDR3 in amino acids: CSVTSGGETQYF. For the CDR3, the DNA is TGCAGCGTCACTAGCGGGGGGGAGACCCAGTACTTC.

This clonotype has only a few counts. The genes are TRBV12-3 or TRBV12-4 and TRBJ2-1, with D possibly matching TRBD2 (5 bases). V lost 3 bases and J 8 bases, leaving 8 bases between the germline ends. This CDR3 contains 12 residues. The CDR3 here is CASSFFGDEQFF. The CDR3 nucleotides read TGTGCCAGCAGTTTTTTCGGGGATGAGCAGTTCTTC.

There are many counts of this clonotype. The chain is built from TRBV5-4 and TRBJ2-3; D might be TRBD1 (5 bases). Between the trimmed V and J ends, which lost 1 base and 6 bases, there was a span of 15 bases. Germline CDR1 reads SGHNT; CDR2 reads YYREEE (reference sequence). The CDR3 extends over 15 amino acids. CDR3: CASSLKQALGDTQYF. Written as DNA, the CDR3 is TGTGCCAGCAGCTTGAAACAGGCCCTGGGGGATACGCAGTATTTT.

This clonotype was recorded many times. The chain employs TRBV7-6 and TRBJ2-7; 9 bases fit TRBD2. Trimming cost V 5 bases and J 4 bases; bases outside gene matches: 12. The CDR3 consists of 16 residues. CDR1 and CDR2 from the germline V gene are SGHVS and FNYEAQ. CDR3 region: CASSPNPSGAVYEQYF. Here the CDR3 DNA reads TGTGCCAGCAGCCCGAATCCTAGCGGGGCAGTTTACGAGCAGTACTTC.

Ten or more counts support this clonotype. This chain uses TRBV7-9 with TRBJ2-7; 14 bases match TRBD2. The CDR3 totals 16 residues. The V and J ends lost 4 bases and 5 bases, in that order; junction bases with no gene match: 7. CDR1 is SEHNR, CDR2 FQNEAQ, per germline (reference sequence). CDR3: CASSSGLAGVHHEQYF. In DNA form, the CDR3 reads TGTGCCAGCAGCTCGGGACTAGCGGGAGTCCATCACGAGCAGTACTTC.

The J gene is TRBJ2-1, the V gene TRBV10-3; 9 nucleotides match TRBD1. The CDR3 totals 12 residues. V gave up 10 bases and J gave up 7 bases; unmatched junction bases: 5. From germline, CDR1 is ENHRY and CDR2 SYGVKD. The CDR3 protein is CATGTGMNEQFF. The DNA for the CDR3 is TGTGCCACTGGGACAGGGATGAATGAGCAGTTCTTC.

This clonotype has more than one count but fewer than ten. The chain recombines TRBV14 with TRBJ2-2; TRBD1 or TRBD2 may be the D gene (5 bases each). Germline V gene lookup returns CDR1 SGHDN and CDR2 FVKESK. The CDR3 has 14 amino acids. V shed 0 bases and J shed 6 bases, with 8 bases lying between them. The CDR3 nucleotides read TGTGCCAGCAGCCAAGAAGTGGGGGCCGGGGAGCTGTTTTTT. Encoded protein: CASSQEVGAGELFF.

This clonotype was counted at least ten times. This rearrangement joins TRBV7-2 to TRBJ1-1, with D possibly TRBD1 on 6 matching bases. This CDR3 region has 15 residues. The germline V and J ends were trimmed by 5 bases and 1 base, with 14 bases remaining between them. Germline CDR1 and CDR2: SGHTA and FQGNSA. This CDR3 is CASSRYGTPNTEAFF. As DNA, the CDR3 is TGTGCCAGCAGCCGTTATGGGACACCGAACACTGAAGCTTTCTTT. The whole variable domain, remainder taken from reference TRBV7-2 and TRBJ1-1, is GAGVSQSPSNKVTEKGKDVELRCDPISGHTALYWYRQSLGQGLEFLIYFQGNSAPDKSGLPSDRFSAERTGGSVSTLTIQRTQQEDSAVYLCASSRYGTPNTEAFFGQGTRLTVV.

V usage is TRBV5-4 and J usage is TRBJ2-5; D might be TRBD2 (5 bases). The germline gives CDR1 SGHNT, CDR2 YYREEE (reference sequence). The CDR3 sequence is 15 residues long. The V end was cut by 0 bases, the J end by 2 bases, with 11 bases between. In DNA, the CDR3 is TGTGCCAGCAGCTTGGTGCGCGCGGGTCAAGAGACCCAGTACTTC. This encodes CASSLVRAGQETQYF.

The sample holds a few counts of this clonotype. A much bigger clone sits one base away, suggesting this may be a read error. The chain recombines TRBV12-3 or TRBV12-4 with TRBJ2-6; D remains unclear. The CDR3 is made up of 12 amino acids. V was pared by 7 bases and J by 2 bases, with 3 bases between. The CDR3 protein is CASTTGANVLTF. The CDR3, as DNA: TGTGCCAGCACTACTGGGGCCAACGTCCTGACTTTC.

Worth noting for this clonotype: This CDR3 is missing its conserved last phenylalanine or tryptophan, likely due to a read error. Because the CDR3's place on the DNA is in doubt, the DNA is left out and the CDR3 is given as listed by TCRdb. This chain uses TRBV28 with TRBJ2-7; the D segment call TRBD1 is taken from the table without a DNA check. Germline-derived CDR1 and CDR2 are MDHEN and SYDVKM. The CDR3 contains 12 residues when both ends are counted. CDR3 residues: CASSPGTHMVRI.

This clonotype was seen a handful of times. The CDR3 sequence: CASSSQTGVDTEAFF. CDR3 DNA: TGCGCCAGCAGCTCTCAGACAGGGGTCGACACTGAAGCTTTCTTT. This chain connects TRBV5-1 to TRBJ1-1; 8 bases map to TRBD1. Per germline, CDR1 SGHRS and CDR2 YFSETQ. V was pared by 3 bases and J by 3 bases, with 7 bases of the junction left unmatched. This CDR3 spans 15 amino acids.

The J gene is TRBJ1-2, the V gene TRBV20-1; maybe TRBD1 (5 bases). CDR3 length: 13 amino acids. Between the trimmed V and J ends, which lost 3 bases and 2 bases, there was a span of 10 bases. Germline CDR1 is DFQATT and CDR2 is SNEGSKA (reference sequence). In nucleotides, the CDR3 is TGCAGTGCTAGTCAACAGGTCAACTATGGCTACACCTTC. Its protein product is CSASQQVNYGYTF.

The rearrangement joins TRBV5-1 to TRBJ1-1; the match to TRBD1 covers 8 bases. The CDR3 contains 16 residues. Germline trimming cut 4 bases from V and 0 bases from J; bases unmatched to any gene: 8. The V gene's germline CDR1 is SGHRS and CDR2 YFSETQ. This chain's CDR3 is CASSTRQGIMNTEAFF. The CDR3 DNA is TGCGCCAGCAGCACTAGACAGGGGATTATGAACACTGAAGCTTTCTTT.

The rearrangement joins TRBV20-1 to TRBJ1-4, with a possible D match to TRBD1 (6 bases). The germline V and J ends were trimmed by 6 bases and 0 bases, with 14 bases remaining between them. The V gene's germline CDR1 is DFQATT and CDR2 SNEGSKA (reference sequence). CDR3 size: 15 residues. The CDR3 protein is CSASMDSATNEKLFF. The CDR3, as DNA: TGCAGTGCCTCGATGGACAGTGCAACTAATGAAAAACTGTTTTTT.